A single sample gave rise to the 5 T cell receptor beta chains below, sequenced in a study of Graves' ophthalmopathy and Graves' hyperthyroidism. Amplification of the TCR beta CDR3 regions used RNA transcripts (as template). HTBI primers primed a first-round RT-PCR, and a second-round multiplex PCR followed. TCRdb fed the multiplex PCR reads into MiXCR, producing one record per CDR3 protein. Of approximately 480,000 distinct CDR3 sequences in the sample, 13% to 15% were seen once. Sequenced input: blood. These TCRs come from a woman aged 25-40 years with Graves' ophthalmopathy.

The chain employs TRBV11-2 and TRBJ1-2; maybe TRBD1 (5 bases). From germline, CDR1 is SGHAT and CDR2 FQNNGV. The V and J ends lost 5 bases and 0 bases respectively, with 16 bases between them. The length of the CDR3 is 16 residues. This chain's CDR3 is CASSPHRGGTNYGYTF. CDR3 DNA: TGTGCCAGCAGCCCCCACCGGGGGGGAACTAACTATGGCTACACCTTC.

This clonotype was counted at least ten times. V and J are TRBV24-1 and TRBJ2-2, with 8 bases fitting TRBD1. Per germline, CDR1 KGHDR and CDR2 SFDVKD. V lost 4 bases and J lost 7; bases outside the gene matches: 7. The CDR3 loop spans 15 amino acids. The CDR3: CATSDPTGVGGELFF. The CDR3, as DNA: TGTGCCACCAGTGACCCGACAGGGGTTGGCGGGGAGCTGTTTTTT.

The chain uses TRBV4-1 and TRBJ1-2; tentatively, D is TRBD1 (5 bases). CDR1 is MGHRA and CDR2 is YSYEKL in the germline V gene. This CDR3 has 15 residues. The V end was cut by 3 bases, the J end by 5 bases, with 16 bases between. Here the CDR3 DNA reads TGCGCCAGCAGCCACCCCGGGGGGGGTTCTTATGGCTACACCTTC. Protein product: CASSHPGGGSYGYTF.

This clonotype was seen at least ten times. The genes are TRBV7-2 and TRBJ1-1; 8 nucleotides line up with TRBD1. This CDR3 has 15 amino acids. The V gene end was trimmed by 4 bases and the J gene end by 4 bases; junction bases not matched to a gene: 8. The germline V gene encodes CDR1 SGHTA and CDR2 FQGNSA. The DNA for the CDR3 is TGTGCCAGCAGCTACACCTGGACAGGGAGCACTGAAGCTTTCTTT. Protein product: CASSYTWTGSTEAFF.

The table lists this clonotype with many counts. The V gene is TRBV2, the J gene TRBJ1-5; D gene unclear. The germline V gene has CDR1 SNHLY and CDR2 FYNNEI. The V end lost 7 bases, the J end lost 6 bases, and 13 bases lay between the germline ends. The CDR3 runs to 13 residues. The CDR3 here is CASTEGIGQPQHF. The CDR3 DNA follows: TGTGCCAGCACGGAGGGTATCGGTCAGCCCCAGCATTTT.